This TCR beta chain stems from a study of T cells in Graves' hyperthyroidism and ophthalmopathy. RNA transcripts served as the template for amplifying TCR beta CDR3 regions. TCR CDR3 regions were first amplified by RT-PCR with HTBI primers. TCRdb ran MiXCR on the multiplex PCR reads and lists one entry per CDR3 protein. This table holds around 60,000 distinct CDR3 sequences, about 50% found once. Duration under 3 months, a NOSPECS grade of at least 4, and a Clinical Activity Score of at least 3 characterized the ophthalmopathy patients. Diagnoses were established using clinical symptoms, serum thyroxine and TRAb, thyroid ultrasound and orbital computed tomography. Germline-derived CDR1 and CDR2 are DFQATT and SNEGSKA (reference sequence). The CDR3 is made up of 19 amino acids. The V end was cut by 3 bases, the J end by 0 bases, with 24 bases between. Overall study results and limits: In the blood, most expanded thyroid clonotypes above 0.001 appeared as well. Onset of ophthalmopathy came a median 6.5 months after the model predicted it.

This clonotype was seen at least ten times. Its antigen is as yet unknown. This TCR derives from a woman in her 30s with Graves' ophthalmopathy. Input material: blood. V gene TRBV20-1 combines with J gene TRBJ2-1; either TRBD1 or TRBD2 may fit D (5 bases each). In nucleotides, the CDR3 is TGCAGTGCTAGGGTTTGGGGGACGACTGGTATAAGCTCCTACAATGAGCAGTTCTTC. This sequence encodes CSARVWGTTGISSYNEQFF.